This T cell receptor (beta chain) was documented in a study of T cells in localized non-small cell lung cancer (dated by TCRdb to 2019 to 2021). About the investigation overall: The study examined T cell repertoires in roughly 240 patients with early-stage NSCLC and compared tumors with uninvolved tumor-adjacent lungs. The cohort consisted of around 250 treatment-naive NSCLC patients whose localized lung tumors had been resected. NSCLC patients had a mean age of approximately 66 years, and around 140 were male and some 98 female. Paper-wide results and their limitations: Because multi-region sequencing of the tumors was not done, intratumor heterogeneity could not be ruled out. Longer overall survival was associated with higher blood T cell density, whereas shorter survival was associated with higher adjacent-lung clonality. Uninvolved tumor-adjacent lung showed the highest T cell clonality, higher than tumor, which suggests more focused antigenic responses in the adjacent lung. Because the study design was exploratory, TCR variables were selected using unadjusted p-values without false-discovery rate correction. Of the top 100 tumor clones, a median of about 53 were detected in paired uninvolved adjacent lung; approximately 28 were also among that lung's top 100.

CDR1 SGHRS and CDR2 YFSETQ were looked up in the germline V gene. The CDR3 runs 16 amino acids, cysteine and phenylalanine included. The only DNA kept is the CDR3, 48 bases in frame from the first base. The germline V and J ends show losses of 2 bases and 4 bases respectively, and no gene match explains 8 bases of the junction. TCR beta CDR3 regions were sequenced from DNA using the immunoSEQ Assay. Per the source publication's procedure: To compute T cell density, TCR beta template counts were normalized to usable DNA, which was estimated by amplifying housekeeping genes. Richness was estimated with the preseqR package, extrapolating to 400,000 templates for PBMC samples and 120,000 templates for tissue samples. Clonality was calculated as one minus Pielou's evenness. Tissue-enriched TCRs were identified by differential abundance testing using productive amino-acid clonotypes, minimum total count 5 and alpha 0.1. The Jaccard Index and the Morisita Overlap Index were used to measure repertoire overlap between compartments. GLIPH grouped TCR beta CDR3s together with public tetramer-defined viral CDR3s, and a viral motif had to include at least three viral sequences and also show V-gene enrichment. The table comes from immuneACCESS by way of TCRdb, which keeps in-frame sequences with V and J called. Part of the clones is missing from these tables; in studies checked, under half for an unresolved V gene and the rest for unknown reasons. The V and J calls and the clone size are those of that table, but D and trimming were determined from the DNA. This sample lists approximately 22,000 clones; approximately 86% were detected once. In total, the top ten clones hold over 20% of the sample.

At diagnosis, peripheral blood, uninvolved tumor-adjacent lung and tumor were collected and were preserved as a mix of fresh-frozen and FFPE material. For TCR repertoire profiling, blood samples were analyzed in the form of peripheral blood mononuclear cells. Concerning this clone itself: There is no known antigen for this receptor. Base qualities were left out, and no much larger clone turns up one base away.

The sequence derives from a man aged 35 to 70 with stage II squamous cell lung carcinoma. Here the sequenced sample was PBMCs, taken before any cancer treatment. Recombination linked TRBV5-1 to TRBJ2-5; the junction holds 10 bases that match TRBD2. The DNA sequence is TGCGCCAGCAGCTTTGAAGCGGGGGGGGCGGCAGAGACCCAGTACTTC. This gives the protein CASSFEAGGAAETQYF.